This passage covers 12 T cell receptor beta chains from one sample sequenced in a study of T cell changes during pregnancy in multiple sclerosis. Repertoires were generated with immunoSEQ multiplex PCR, while TCRdb's copy carries only in-frame clones and drops some. The sample shows some 30,000 clones, around 87% of them seen only once. The specimen comprised CD4+ T cells from peripheral blood mononuclear cells, sampled in the third trimester of pregnancy. These receptors all stem from a female donor in good health, enrolled as a control in a pregnancy study.

V usage is TRBV10-1 and J usage is TRBJ2-1, with TRBD2 matching over 16 bases. Per the germline V gene, CDR1 is WNHNN and CDR2 is SYGVQD (reference sequence). Losses at the gene ends were 2 bases for V and 5 bases for J; bases not matched to a gene: 9. The CDR3 loop spans 19 amino acids. This chain's CDR3 is CASSETIGTSGGANNEQFF. CDR3 nucleotides: TGCGCCAGCAGTGAGACTATTGGGACTAGCGGGGGGGCAAACAATGAGCAGTTCTTC.

The chain employs TRBV27 and TRBJ2-1, with D perhaps matching TRBD1 (6 bases). Germline CDR1 and CDR2: MNHEY and SMNVEV (reference sequence). The CDR3 extends over 16 amino acids. V was trimmed by 5 bases and J by 5 bases, leaving 19 bases between them. This CDR3 reads CASSRTPGAANNEQFF. CDR3 nucleotide sequence: TGTGCCAGCAGTAGAACACCAGGGGCGGCAAACAATGAGCAGTTCTTC.

The J gene is TRBJ2-7, the V gene TRBV30; D may be TRBD1 (6 bases). The ends were cut back, 7 bases at V and 2 bases at J, with 12 bases in the middle. Germline V gene sequence: CDR1 GTSNPN, CDR2 SVGIG (reference sequence). The length of the CDR3 is 12 residues. The CDR3, as DNA: TGTGCCTTTAAACAGGGCACCTACGAGCAGTACTTC. The encoded protein is CAFKQGTYEQYF.

The DNA for the CDR3 is TGTGCCATCACACGGGACAGGGGATCTAACACTGAAGCTTTCTTT. It codes for CAITRDRGSNTEAFF. The chain is built from TRBV10-3 and TRBJ1-1, with 10 bases identical to TRBD1. CDR3 size: 15 residues. V trimming: 7 bases; J trimming: 2 bases; junction bases outside the gene matches: 7. Germline V gives CDR1 ENHRY, CDR2 SYGVKD.

The chain couples TRBV2 to TRBJ2-7; 11 bases match TRBD2. The CDR3 totals 16 residues. CDR1 and CDR2 from the germline V gene are SNHLY and FYNNEI. The trim removed 6 bases at V and 2 bases at J, leaving 9 bases unmatched. CDR3 DNA sequence: TGTGCCAGCAGGGAGAGACTAGCGGGACCTCCCTACGAGCAGTACTTC. Amino acids: CASRERLAGPPYEQYF.

The J gene is TRBJ2-5, the V gene TRBV19, with a possible D match to TRBD1 (7 bases). The CDR3 contains 15 residues. Per the germline V gene, CDR1 is LNHDA and CDR2 is SQIVND (reference sequence). V gave up 1 base and J gave up 4 bases, with 13 bases separating them. CDR3 sequence: CASSIGGQGGETQYF. As DNA, the CDR3 is TGTGCCAGTAGTATAGGAGGGCAGGGGGGAGAGACCCAGTACTTC. The complete variable domain, with remaining parts taken from reference TRBV19 and TRBJ2-5, reads DGGITQSPKYLFRKEGQNVTLSCEQNLNHDAMYWYRQDPGQGLRLIYYSQIVNDFQKGDIAEGYSVSREKKESFPLTVTSAQKNPTAFYLCASSIGGQGGETQYFGPGTRLLVL.

The chain recombines TRBV5-8 with TRBJ1-4; 12 nucleotides match TRBD1. The length of the CDR3 is 14 residues. From germline, CDR1 is SGHTS and CDR2 YDEGEE. After removal of 4 bases from V and 10 bases from J, the junction contained 5 bases not matched to a gene. The CDR3 region has the DNA TGTGCCAGCAGCCTGGGACAGGGGGCGCGAAAACTGTTTTTT. This encodes CASSLGQGARKLFF.

The V call is TRBV11-3, the J call TRBJ2-5; D gene ambiguous. Germline CDR1 reads SGHNT; CDR2 reads YENEEA. V dropped 1 base and J dropped 5 bases, with 8 bases sitting between them. This CDR3 comprises 13 residues. The CDR3 spells CASSLGQRETQYF. The CDR3, as DNA: TGTGCCAGCAGCTTAGGGCAGAGGGAGACCCAGTACTTC. Combining the CDR3 with reference TRBV11-3 and TRBJ2-5 gives the whole variable domain EAGVVQSPRYKIIEKKQPVAFWCNPISGHNTLYWYLQNLGQGPELLIRYENEEAVDDSQLPKDRFSAERLKGVDSTLKIQPAELGDSAVYLCASSLGQRETQYFGPGTRLLVL.

The chain has TRBV4-3 and TRBJ2-3; 15 nucleotides line up with TRBD2. The junction had 6 bases not matched to a gene; V was cut back by 3 bases and J by 5 bases. Germline values: CDR1 LGHNA, CDR2 YSLEER. CDR3 length equals 17 residues. The CDR3 nucleotides read TGCGCCAGCAGCCAGGGACTAGCGGGGGGCCCAGGAGATACGCAGTATTTT. Translation gives CASSQGLAGGPGDTQYF.

This clone has a single count. The rearrangement joins TRBV9 to TRBJ2-1; unclear D gene. V was clipped by 4 bases and J by 4 bases, with 6 bases between them. The CDR3 covers 12 residues. CDR1 is SGDLS, CDR2 YYNGEE, per germline. The CDR3 spells CASSPQYNEQFF. CDR3 coding DNA: TGTGCCAGCAGCCCCCAGTACAATGAGCAGTTCTTC.

The rearrangement links TRBV18 to TRBJ1-1, with D possibly TRBD1 on 6 matching bases. The V gene's germline CDR1 is KGHSH and CDR2 LQKENI. V was clipped by 3 bases and J by 0 bases, with 11 bases between them. The CDR3 spans 15 residues. The CDR3 loop is CASSPMDSLNTEAFF. CDR3 nucleotides: TGTGCCAGCTCACCCATGGACAGCTTGAACACTGAAGCTTTCTTT.

The V call is TRBV7-8, the J call TRBJ2-7; tentative D call: TRBD2 (6 bases). The CDR3 length is 19 residues. V dropped 5 bases and J dropped 6 bases, with 32 bases sitting between them. From germline, CDR1 is SGHVS and CDR2 FQNEAQ. This CDR3 reads CASSPAPTTVVRGGSEQYF. Written as DNA, the CDR3 is TGTGCCAGCAGCCCGGCGCCCACCACCGTCGTGCGGGGTGGTTCCGAGCAGTACTTC.